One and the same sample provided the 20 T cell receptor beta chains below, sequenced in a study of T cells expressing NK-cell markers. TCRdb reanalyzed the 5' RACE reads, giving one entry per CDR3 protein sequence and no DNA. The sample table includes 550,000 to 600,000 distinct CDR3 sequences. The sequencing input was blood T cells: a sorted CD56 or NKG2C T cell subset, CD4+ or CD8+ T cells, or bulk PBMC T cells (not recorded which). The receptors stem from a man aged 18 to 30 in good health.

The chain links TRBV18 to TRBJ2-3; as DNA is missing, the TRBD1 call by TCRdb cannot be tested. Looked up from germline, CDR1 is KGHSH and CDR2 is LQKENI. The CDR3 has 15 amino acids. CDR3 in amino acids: CASSPGQRHTDTQYF.

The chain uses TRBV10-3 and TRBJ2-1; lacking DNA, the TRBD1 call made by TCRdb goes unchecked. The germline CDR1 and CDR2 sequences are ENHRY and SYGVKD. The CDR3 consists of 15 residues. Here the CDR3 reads CAISEEVGAYNEQFF.

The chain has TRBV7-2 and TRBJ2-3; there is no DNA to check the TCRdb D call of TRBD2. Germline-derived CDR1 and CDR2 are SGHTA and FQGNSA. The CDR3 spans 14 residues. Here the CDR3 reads CASSSPPNTDTQYF.

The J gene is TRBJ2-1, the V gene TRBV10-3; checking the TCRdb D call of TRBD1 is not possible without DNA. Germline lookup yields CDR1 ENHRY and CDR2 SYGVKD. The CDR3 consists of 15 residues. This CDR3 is CAISITGPRDNEQFF.

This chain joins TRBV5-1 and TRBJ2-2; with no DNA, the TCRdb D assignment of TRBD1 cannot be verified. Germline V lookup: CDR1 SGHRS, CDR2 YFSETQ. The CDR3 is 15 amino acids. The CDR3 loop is CASSLGQQNTGELFF.

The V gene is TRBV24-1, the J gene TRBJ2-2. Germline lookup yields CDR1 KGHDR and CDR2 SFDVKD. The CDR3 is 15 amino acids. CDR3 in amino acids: CATSDPQTHTGELFF.

CDR3 in amino acids: CASSTSPGTGDNTEAFF. The chain is built from TRBV2 and TRBJ1-1; checking the TCRdb D call of TRBD1 is not possible without DNA. This CDR3 is built from 17 residues. CDR1 SNHLY and CDR2 FYNNEI come from the germline V gene. The full variable domain, with the rest looked up from reference TRBV2 and TRBJ1-1, is EPEVTQTPSHQVTQMGQEVILRCVPISNHLYFYWYRQILGQKVEFLVSFYNNEISEKSEIFDDQFSVERPDGSNFTLKIRSTKLEDSAMYFCASSTSPGTGDNTEAFFGQGTRLTVV.

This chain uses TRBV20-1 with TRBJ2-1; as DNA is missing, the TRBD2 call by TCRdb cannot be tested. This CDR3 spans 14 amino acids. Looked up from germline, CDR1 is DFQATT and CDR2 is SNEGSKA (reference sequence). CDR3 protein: CSATRTSSYNEQFF.

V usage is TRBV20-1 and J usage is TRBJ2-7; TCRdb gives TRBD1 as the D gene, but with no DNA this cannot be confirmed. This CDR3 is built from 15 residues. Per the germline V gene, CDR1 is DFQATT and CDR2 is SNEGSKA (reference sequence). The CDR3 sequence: CSARDRGKSSYEQYF.

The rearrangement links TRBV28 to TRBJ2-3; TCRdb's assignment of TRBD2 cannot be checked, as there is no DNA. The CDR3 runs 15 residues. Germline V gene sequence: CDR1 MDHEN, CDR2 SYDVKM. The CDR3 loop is CASSFESTSTDTQYF.

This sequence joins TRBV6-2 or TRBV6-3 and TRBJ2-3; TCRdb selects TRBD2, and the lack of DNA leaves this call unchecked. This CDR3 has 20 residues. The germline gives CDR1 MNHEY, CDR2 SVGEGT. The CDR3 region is CASSHDNRLAGRTFTDTQYF.

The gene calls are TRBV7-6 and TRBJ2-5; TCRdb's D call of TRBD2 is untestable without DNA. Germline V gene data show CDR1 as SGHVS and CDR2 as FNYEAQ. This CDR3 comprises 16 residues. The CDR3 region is CASSFLPRVAEETQYF.

The chain's CDR3 is CASSVDRVQEQFF. The chain combines TRBV5-5 with TRBJ2-1; with no DNA, the TCRdb D assignment of TRBD1 cannot be verified. The CDR3 sequence is 13 residues long. CDR1 SGHKS and CDR2 YYEKEE come from the germline V gene (reference sequence).

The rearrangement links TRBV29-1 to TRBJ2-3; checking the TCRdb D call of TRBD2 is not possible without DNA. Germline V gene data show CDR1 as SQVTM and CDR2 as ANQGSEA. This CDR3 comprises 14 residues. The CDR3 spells CSVGRGLASDTQYF.

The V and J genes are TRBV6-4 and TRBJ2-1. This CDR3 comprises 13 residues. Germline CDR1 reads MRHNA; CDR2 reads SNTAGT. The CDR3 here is CASSDSFYGGQFF.

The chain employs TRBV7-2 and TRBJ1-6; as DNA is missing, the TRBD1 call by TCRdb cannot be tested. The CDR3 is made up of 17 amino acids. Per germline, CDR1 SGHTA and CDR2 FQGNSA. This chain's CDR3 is CASSPPDRTYADSPLHF.

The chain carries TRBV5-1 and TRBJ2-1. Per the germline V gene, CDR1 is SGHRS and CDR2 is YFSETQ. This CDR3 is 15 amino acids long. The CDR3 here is CASSYRQGSYNEQFF.

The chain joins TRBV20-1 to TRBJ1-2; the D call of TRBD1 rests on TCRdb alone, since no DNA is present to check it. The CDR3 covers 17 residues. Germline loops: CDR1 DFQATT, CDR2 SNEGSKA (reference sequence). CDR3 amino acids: CSARPDRGKAANYGYTF.

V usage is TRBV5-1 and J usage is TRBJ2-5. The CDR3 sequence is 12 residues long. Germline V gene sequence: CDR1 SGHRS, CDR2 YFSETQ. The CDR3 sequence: CASSLYQETQYF. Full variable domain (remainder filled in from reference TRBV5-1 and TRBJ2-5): KAGVTQTPRYLIKTRGQQVTLSCSPISGHRSVSWYQQTPGQGLQFLFEYFSETQRNKGNFPGRFSGRQFSNSRSEMNVSTLELGDSALYLCASSLYQETQYFGPGTRLLVL.

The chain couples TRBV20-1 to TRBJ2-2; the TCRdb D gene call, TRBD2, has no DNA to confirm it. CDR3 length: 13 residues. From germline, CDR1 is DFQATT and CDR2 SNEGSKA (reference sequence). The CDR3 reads CSAKPLRTGELFF.